Presented here are 28 T cell receptor beta chains from one specimen sequenced in a study of blood T cells in healthy people across ages. Next came a second PCR, run for about 7 to 12 cycles, which used a sample-barcoded 5' primer along with a J-beta primer mix. Using its own MiXCR run on the 5' RACE reads, TCRdb lists one record per CDR3 protein. Of about 1.5 million distinct CDR3 sequences listed, 42% are singletons. The sample was blood. All receptors derive from a woman younger than 35 in good health.

In its sample, this clonotype was seen a few times. The chain links TRBV29-1 to TRBJ2-3; TRBD2 might be the D (7 bases). V dropped 8 bases and J dropped 1 base, with 16 bases sitting between them. This CDR3 spans 14 amino acids. CDR1 and CDR2 (germline): SQVTM, ANQGSEA. CDR3 loop: CSTKGGSGTDTQYF. CDR3 sequence (DNA): TGCAGCACAAAGGGGGGGTCGGGCACAGATACGCAGTATTTT.

This rearrangement joins TRBV2 to TRBJ2-4, with no clear D. This CDR3 is 15 amino acids long. V was shortened by 0 bases and J by 0 bases, with 6 bases between the two germline ends. The germline CDR1 and CDR2 sequences are SNHLY and FYNNEI. The CDR3 nucleotides are TGTGCCAGCAGTGAAGCGCCTCTAGCCAAAAACATTCAGTACTTC. Protein: CASSEAPLAKNIQYF.

The CDR3 protein is CASSASPRLGDTQYF. The CDR3 coding sequence is TGTGCCAGCAGTGCCTCCCCGCGGCTGGGAGATACGCAGTATTTT. The J gene is TRBJ2-3, the V gene TRBV12-3 or TRBV12-4; D gene ambiguous. The V and J ends lost 5 bases and 5 bases respectively, with 17 bases between them. This CDR3 has 15 amino acids.

Worth noting for this clonotype: This may be a read error: a much more frequent sequence differs by one nucleotide. The CDR3 protein is CSDKFGGETQYF. The CDR3 DNA reads as TGCAGCGACAAGTTCGGGGGAGAGACCCAGTACTTC. The V and J genes are TRBV29-1 and TRBJ2-5; possible D gene TRBD2, 6 bases. In germline, CDR1 is SQVTM, CDR2 ANQGSEA. The CDR3 has 12 residues. Between the trimmed V and J ends, which lost 7 bases and 4 bases, there was a span of 13 bases.

This clonotype turned up a few times. The rearrangement links TRBV20-1 to TRBJ2-7; D remains ambiguous. V was clipped by 0 bases and J by 3 bases, with 12 bases between them. The CDR3 consists of 14 residues. CDR1 is DFQATT, CDR2 SNEGSKA, per germline (reference sequence). CDR3 sequence (DNA): TGCAGTGCTAGAGATTGGGCTATCGGCTACGAGCAGTACTTC. Amino acids: CSARDWAIGYEQYF.

The chain carries TRBV12-3 or TRBV12-4 and TRBJ2-4; 8 positions match TRBD2. The CDR3 is 14 residues long. With 6 bases clipped from V and 13 bases from J, the junction kept 14 bases outside the gene matches. As DNA, the CDR3 is TGTGCCAGCAGGCCTAGCGGGTCCTCCAATGAGCAGTACTTC. It translates to CASRPSGSSNEQYF.

This clonotype was detected only a few times. The genes are TRBV29-1 and TRBJ2-7, with 9 bases lining up with TRBD2. The V and J ends lost 1 base and 0 bases, in that order; junction bases with no gene match: 7. Germline CDR1 SQVTM, CDR2 ANQGSEA. The CDR3 covers 16 residues. The CDR3 DNA reads as TGCAGCGTTGAAGTGCGGGGGGGCTGGAGCTCCTACGAGCAGTACTTC. Amino acid sequence: CSVEVRGGWSSYEQYF.

As for this clonotype: Just one base apart from a much larger clone, this may be a read error. This chain uses TRBV29-1 with TRBJ2-1; D not resolved. Germline V lookup: CDR1 SQVTM, CDR2 ANQGSEA. The CDR3 runs 16 residues. The chain's CDR3 is CGVEDTPDGMDNEQFF. In nucleotides, the CDR3 is TGCGGCGTTGAAGATACCCCAGACGGTATGGACAATGAGCAGTTCTTC.

The rearrangement joins TRBV7-9 to TRBJ1-5; possibly TRBD1 for D (6 bases). V lost 6 bases to trimming and J lost 4 bases, with 16 bases between them. The CDR3 extends over 15 amino acids. Per germline, CDR1 SEHNR and CDR2 FQNEAQ (reference sequence). CDR3 sequence: CASSSGHWVNQPQHF. DNA for the CDR3: TGTGCCAGCAGTTCGGGACACTGGGTGAATCAGCCCCAGCATTTT.

This clonotype turned up a few times. The genes are TRBV20-1 and TRBJ2-7; D ambiguous. This CDR3 is built from 16 residues. Germline CDR1 DFQATT, CDR2 SNEGSKA (reference sequence). With 0 bases removed from V and 3 bases from J, the gap between germline ends came to 18 bases. In nucleotides, the CDR3 is TGCAGTGCTAGAGATTGGCAGGACGTCGTCCGCTACGAGCAGTACTTC. As protein: CSARDWQDVVRYEQYF.

The chain couples TRBV4-1 to TRBJ2-1, with D perhaps TRBD1 (7 bases). The CDR3 spans 17 residues. V lost 4 bases to trimming and J lost 4 bases, with 20 bases between them. Germline assignment: CDR1 MGHRA and CDR2 YSYEKL. CDR3 residues: CASSRGQEGHTYNEQFF. The CDR3 nucleotides read TGCGCCAGCAGCCGCGGACAGGAGGGACATACATACAATGAGCAGTTCTTC.

The chain recombines TRBV20-1 with TRBJ1-4, with TRBD1 matching over 9 bases. V gave up 6 bases and J gave up 3 bases; unmatched junction bases: 5. This CDR3 spans 14 amino acids. Per germline, CDR1 DFQATT and CDR2 SNEGSKA (reference sequence). CDR3 coding DNA: TGCAGTGCACTGGGGACAGGGTCTAATGAAAAACTGTTTTTT. This sequence encodes CSALGTGSNEKLFF.

This clonotype was seen a handful of times. The chain has TRBV29-1 and TRBJ2-7; the match to TRBD2 covers 9 bases. The ends lost 6 bases at V and 4 bases at J; junction bases unmatched: 7. The CDR3 has 13 amino acids. CDR1 is SQVTM, CDR2 ANQGSEA, per germline. CDR3 residues: CSVKGGREYEQYF. DNA for the CDR3: TGCAGCGTAAAAGGCGGGAGGGAGTACGAGCAGTACTTC.

The DNA of the CDR3 is TGTGCCAGCAGCTTGGATTGGGGGAGACAAGAGACCCAGTACTTC. It is translated as CASSLDWGRQETQYF. J is TRBJ2-5 and V is TRBV5-5; the D gene could be TRBD1 or TRBD2 (5 bases each). CDR3 length: 15 amino acids. V lost 0 bases to trimming and J lost 2 bases, with 11 bases between them. Germline V CDR1 and CDR2: SGHKS, YYEKEE (reference sequence). The entire variable domain, with the rest obtained from reference TRBV5-5 and TRBJ2-5, is as follows: DAGVTQSPTHLIKTRGQQVTLRCSPISGHKSVSWYQQVLGQGPQFIFQYYEKEERGRGNFPDRFSARQFPNYSSELNVNALLLGDSALYLCASSLDWGRQETQYFGPGTRLLVL.

This clonotype has more than one count but fewer than ten. This sequence joins TRBV5-1 and TRBJ2-7, with TRBD2 as a possible D gene (5 bases). CDR1 is SGHRS, CDR2 YFSETQ, per germline. The V end lost 4 bases, the J end lost 4 bases, and 21 bases lay between the germline ends. The CDR3 runs to 16 residues. CDR3 amino acids: CASSLTTGIGMYEQYF. For the CDR3, the DNA is TGCGCCAGCAGCCTTACTACCGGGATAGGGATGTACGAGCAGTACTTC.

J is TRBJ1-6 and V is TRBV6-5; no clear D. CDR1 is MNHEY and CDR2 is SVGAGI in the germline V gene. The CDR3 extends over 13 amino acids. Trimming took 4 bases from V and 10 from J, leaving 11 bases between them. CDR3 protein: CASSFSVKSPLHF. In DNA form, the CDR3 reads TGTGCCAGCAGTTTCTCAGTAAAGTCACCCCTCCACTTT.

The chain couples TRBV11-2 to TRBJ1-2; the D is unclear. CDR1 and CDR2 (germline): SGHAT, FQNNGV. The CDR3 consists of 11 residues. The V and J ends lost 1 base and 13 bases respectively, with 10 bases between them. Here the CDR3 DNA reads TGTGCCAGCAGCTTAGGGGCATACGGCACCTTC. Translating gives CASSLGAYGTF.

This clonotype was observed a few times. The chain couples TRBV20-1 to TRBJ2-1; D not resolved. The CDR3 has 12 amino acids. CDR1 is DFQATT, CDR2 SNEGSKA, per germline (reference sequence). The V and J ends lost 0 bases and 15 bases respectively, with 15 bases between them. CDR3 region: CSARDRLGSPFF. CDR3 nucleotide sequence: TGCAGTGCTAGAGATCGGCTAGGTTCCCCGTTCTTC.

The chain combines TRBV11-2 with TRBJ2-1, with 11 bases lining up with TRBD1. Unmatched junction bases numbered 9, after V lost 5 bases and J lost 3 bases. From germline, CDR1 is SGHAT and CDR2 FQNNGV. The CDR3 length is 17 residues. The chain's CDR3 is CASSIRPGQGVYNEQFF. The CDR3 bases are TGTGCCAGCAGCATACGACCGGGACAGGGGGTCTACAATGAGCAGTTCTTC.

The chain has TRBV10-3 and TRBJ1-1; weak D call: TRBD1 (6 bases). The CDR3 sequence is 14 residues long. Trimming shortened V by 6 bases and J by 4 bases, and 15 bases separated the two germline ends. Germline CDR1 and CDR2: ENHRY and SYGVKD. The CDR3 bases are TGTGCCATCAGGACCCGGGACAAGGTCACTGAAGCTTTCTTT. Translation gives CAIRTRDKVTEAFF.

This clonotype was recorded a few times. The genes are TRBV20-1 and TRBJ2-7; 11 nucleotides line up with TRBD2. Germline assignment: CDR1 DFQATT and CDR2 SNEGSKA (reference sequence). The trim removed 2 bases at V and 2 bases at J, leaving 5 bases unmatched. This CDR3 contains 15 residues. CDR3 in DNA: TGCAGTGCTAGATCGGGACTAGCGGTGACCTACGAGCAGTACTTC. Translating it yields CSARSGLAVTYEQYF.

This chain links TRBV7-2 with TRBJ2-1; 8 bases map to TRBD2. Germline CDR1 is SGHTA and CDR2 is FQGNSA. This CDR3 has 16 amino acids. V was pared by 1 base and J by 7 bases, with 9 bases of the junction left unmatched. CDR3 amino acids: CASSLVGGRQGNEQFF. The CDR3 region has the DNA TGTGCCAGCAGCTTAGTCGGCGGGAGGCAAGGTAATGAGCAGTTCTTC.

This chain uses TRBV4-3 with TRBJ2-1; 7 bases are a match to TRBD1. CDR3 length equals 13 residues. Trimming at V came to 4 bases and at J to 6 bases, leaving 3 bases not matched to a gene. The germline V gene encodes CDR1 LGHNA and CDR2 YSLEER. The CDR3 coding sequence is TGCGCCAGCAGCCCCCGGGACAGCAATGAGCAGTTCTTC. Residues: CASSPRDSNEQFF.

In regard to this clonotype: The conserved closing phenylalanine or tryptophan is absent in this CDR3, likely reflecting a read error. The chain uses TRBV7-2 and TRBJ2-3, with D maybe TRBD2 (6 bases). Per germline, CDR1 SGHTA and CDR2 FQGNSA. The CDR3 is 16 residues long. Trimming removed 4 bases at V and 1 base at J, with 15 bases between. The CDR3 region is CASSYGPSVRTDTQYY. The CDR3 DNA sequence: TGTGCCAGCAGCTATGGTCCTAGCGTCCGCACAGATACGCAGTATTAT.

The rearrangement links TRBV12-3 or TRBV12-4 to TRBJ2-6, with D possibly matching TRBD1 (6 bases). Trimming pared 5 bases from V and 0 bases from J, leaving 17 bases between. This CDR3 spans 18 amino acids. The CDR3 here is CASSPSGVLISGANVLTF. The CDR3 DNA follows: TGTGCCAGCAGTCCCTCAGGGGTCCTCATCTCTGGGGCCAACGTCCTGACTTTC.

In this sample, this clonotype turned up once. The chain carries TRBV29-1 and TRBJ2-3; 7 nucleotides match TRBD2. The CDR3 has 13 amino acids. In germline, CDR1 is SQVTM, CDR2 ANQGSEA. J was trimmed by 6 bases and V by 8 bases; bases with no gene match: 11. This CDR3 reads CSIARGRGDTQYF. CDR3 nucleotide sequence: TGCAGCATTGCTCGCGGGAGAGGGGATACGCAGTATTTT.

This clonotype showed up just a few times. The chain couples TRBV7-2 to TRBJ2-7; possible D gene TRBD1, 6 bases. V gave up 4 bases and J gave up 2 bases, with 9 bases separating them. This CDR3 is 13 amino acids long. Germline V gene lookup returns CDR1 SGHTA and CDR2 FQGNSA. CDR3 loop: CASSSDRPYEQYF. DNA of the CDR3: TGTGCCAGCAGCTCCGACAGGCCCTACGAGCAGTACTTC.

Comments on this clonotype: The junction does not match germline at one end; this may be a read error. The gene calls are TRBV7-9 and TRBJ2-7; D is unclear. The germline CDR1 and CDR2 sequences are SEHNR and FQNEAQ (reference sequence). CDR3 length: 16 amino acids. The CDR3 is CASSLNAAHLSYAQYF. DNA for the CDR3: TGTGCCAGCAGCTTAAATGCGGCGCACCTCTCCTACGCGCAGTACTTC. The variable domain in full, completed from reference TRBV7-9 and TRBJ2-7, reads DTGVSQNPRHKITKRGQNVTFRCDPISEHNRLYWYRQTLGQGPEFLTYFQNEAQLEKSRLLSDRFSAERPKGSFSTLEIQRTEQGDSAMYLCASSLNAAHLSYAQYFGPGTRLTVT.